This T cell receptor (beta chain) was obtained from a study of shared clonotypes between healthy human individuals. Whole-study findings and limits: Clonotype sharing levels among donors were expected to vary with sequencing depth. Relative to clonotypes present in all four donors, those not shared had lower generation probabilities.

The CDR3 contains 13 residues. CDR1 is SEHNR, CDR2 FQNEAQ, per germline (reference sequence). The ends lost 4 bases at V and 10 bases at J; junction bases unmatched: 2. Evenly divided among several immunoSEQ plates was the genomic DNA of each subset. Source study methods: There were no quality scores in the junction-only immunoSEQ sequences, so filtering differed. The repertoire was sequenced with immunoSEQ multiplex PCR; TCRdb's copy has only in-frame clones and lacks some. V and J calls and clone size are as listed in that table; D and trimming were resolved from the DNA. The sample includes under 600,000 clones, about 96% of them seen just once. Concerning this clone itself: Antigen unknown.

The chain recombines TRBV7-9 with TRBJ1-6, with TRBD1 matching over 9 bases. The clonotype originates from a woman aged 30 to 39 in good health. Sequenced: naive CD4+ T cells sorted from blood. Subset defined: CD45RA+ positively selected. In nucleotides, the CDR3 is TGTGCCAGCAGCTCGGACAGGGGATCACCCCTCCACTTT. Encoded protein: CASSSDRGSPLHF.